These 27 T cell receptor beta chains were sequenced from one sample in a study of blood T cell repertoires in COVID-19. The protocol was immunoSEQ multiplex PCR, while the TCRdb copy is restricted to in-frame clones and leaves out a portion. This table holds around 65,000 clones, more than 60% found once. Material for sequencing was peripheral blood. The receptors were gathered from an elderly woman with active or convalescent COVID-19.

The genes are TRBV5-6 and TRBJ1-2, with 7 bases lining up with TRBD1. The CDR3 runs to 13 residues. Germline CDR1 SGHDT, CDR2 YYEEEE. The junction had 5 bases not matched to a gene; V was cut back by 4 bases and J by 5 bases. The CDR3 DNA is TGTGCCAGCAGCGCTATCAGGGGGTATGGCTACACCTTC. It specifies CASSAIRGYGYTF.

V is TRBV2 and J is TRBJ1-5; 8 bases map to TRBD1. Germline CDR1 is SNHLY and CDR2 is FYNNEI. CDR3 length equals 15 residues. Unmatched junction bases numbered 6, after V lost 6 bases and J lost 2 bases. The CDR3 DNA sequence: TGTGCCAGCAGGCCCGACAGGGGACGCAATCAGCCCCAGCATTTT. It codes for CASRPDRGRNQPQHF.

V is TRBV5-1 and J is TRBJ1-2, with a possible D match to TRBD1 (6 bases). The CDR3 is 16 residues long. The germline CDR1 and CDR2 sequences are SGHRS and YFSETQ. Trimming pared 2 bases from V and 4 bases from J, leaving 18 bases between. The CDR3 is CASSFGTGWESYGYTF. The CDR3 region has the DNA TGCGCCAGCAGCTTTGGAACAGGGTGGGAAAGCTATGGCTACACCTTC.

The rearrangement joins TRBV5-6 to TRBJ1-2; D remains unclear. The CDR3 runs to 13 residues. V was trimmed by 0 bases and J by 6 bases, leaving 9 bases between them. Germline V gene lookup returns CDR1 SGHDT and CDR2 YYEEEE. DNA for the CDR3: TGTGCCAGCAGCTTGGCCCTATACGATGGCTACACCTTC. This encodes CASSLALYDGYTF.

The chain uses TRBV5-1 and TRBJ2-3; 7 bases are a match to TRBD2. V dropped 1 base and J dropped 4; count of bases not matched to a gene: 6. This CDR3 is built from 15 residues. Germline-derived CDR1 and CDR2 are SGHRS and YFSETQ. CDR3 in DNA: TGCGCCAGCAGCTTGAACAGCGGGGTAGCAGATACGCAGTATTTT. This translates into CASSLNSGVADTQYF.

This chain links TRBV6-5 with TRBJ2-5, with TRBD1 matching 8 bases. Germline assignment: CDR1 MNHEY and CDR2 SVGAGI. After removal of 7 bases from V and 4 bases from J, the junction contained 11 bases not matched to a gene. The CDR3 spans 15 residues. In DNA form, the CDR3 reads TGTGCCAGCATCGGCTTCAGGACAGGGTCAGAGACCCAGTACTTC. It is translated as CASIGFRTGSETQYF.

This chain joins TRBV14 and TRBJ1-2, with 7 bases matching TRBD1. Germline V CDR1 and CDR2: SGHDN, FVKESK. The CDR3 sequence is 14 residues long. Unmatched junction bases numbered 8, after V lost 2 bases and J lost 8 bases. The CDR3 nucleotides read TGTGCCAGCAGCCAAACCGACAGGGTTGGCGGCTACACCTTC. Its protein product is CASSQTDRVGGYTF.

The V gene is TRBV3-1 (or the pseudogene TRBV3-2), the J gene TRBJ1-5, with TRBD1 as a possible D gene (5 bases). Germline V lookup: CDR1 LGHDT, CDR2 YNNKEL (reference sequence). The CDR3 is made up of 15 amino acids. V lost 3 bases and J 0 bases, leaving 9 bases between the germline ends. In nucleotides, the CDR3 is TGTGCCAGCAGCCAGGGGACTGATAGCAATCAGCCCCAGCATTTT. This encodes CASSQGTDSNQPQHF.

CDR3 DNA sequence: TGTGCCAGCAGCACGTACAGGGGTTTTTTTTCGGATGAAAAACTGTTTTTT. As protein: CASSTYRGFFSDEKLFF. The chain has TRBV7-3 and TRBJ1-4, with TRBD1 matching over 7 bases. From germline, CDR1 is SGHTA and CDR2 FQGTGA. The CDR3 is made up of 17 amino acids. Trimming took 5 bases from V and 6 from J; bases not matched to a gene: 15.

The rearrangement joins TRBV28 to TRBJ1-2; a possible D gene is TRBD1 (6 bases). The V gene's germline CDR1 is MDHEN and CDR2 SYDVKM. The CDR3 length is 16 residues. Between the trimmed V and J ends, which lost 4 bases and 2 bases, there was a span of 17 bases. For the CDR3, the DNA is TGTGCCAGCAGTTCCCCTTCCCAGGGACACAACTATGGCTACACCTTC. Amino acids: CASSSPSQGHNYGYTF.

This clone was seen many times. The rearrangement joins TRBV7-6 to TRBJ1-5, with 7 bases identical to TRBD1. This CDR3 is built from 15 residues. Per germline, CDR1 SGHVS and CDR2 FNYEAQ. V was clipped by 1 base and J by 5 bases; unmatched bases: 5. The CDR3 is CASSLEGQAYQPQHF. The DNA of the CDR3 is TGTGCCAGCAGCTTAGAAGGACAGGCCTATCAGCCCCAGCATTTT.

The genes are TRBV11-2 and TRBJ2-1, with D tentatively TRBD2 (6 bases). The CDR3 is 15 residues long. Germline V CDR1 and CDR2: SGHAT, FQNNGV. Trimming removed 5 bases from V and 5 bases from J, with 16 bases in between. CDR3 DNA: TGTGCCAGCAGCCGAGGAACTAGCCCCCACAATGAGCAGTTCTTC. This encodes CASSRGTSPHNEQFF. Full variable domain (outside the CDR3, taken from reference TRBV11-2 and TRBJ2-1): EAGVAQSPRYKIIEKRQSVAFWCNPISGHATLYWYQQILGQGPKLLIQFQNNGVVDDSQLPKDRFSAERLKGVDSTLKIQPAKLEDSAVYLCASSRGTSPHNEQFFGPGTRLTVL.

This rearrangement joins TRBV6-5 to TRBJ2-5; 7 positions match TRBD1. Per the germline V gene, CDR1 is MNHEY and CDR2 is SVGAGI. CDR3 length: 15 residues. V dropped 2 bases and J dropped 2; count of bases not matched to a gene: 5. The CDR3 here is CASSYTPGQQETQYF. CDR3 DNA sequence: TGTGCCAGCAGTTACACACCGGGACAGCAAGAGACCCAGTACTTC.

The rearrangement uses TRBV5-1 and TRBJ1-4; the match to TRBD1 covers 7 bases. Germline CDR1 and CDR2: SGHRS and YFSETQ. This CDR3 has 15 residues. V trimming: 3 bases; J trimming: 5 bases; junction bases outside the gene matches: 7. In DNA form, the CDR3 reads TGCGCCAGCAGCTGGACCGGGACAGTGAATGAAAAACTGTTTTTT. Amino acid sequence: CASSWTGTVNEKLFF.

The chain couples TRBV27 to TRBJ1-6; D perhaps matches TRBD1 (5 bases). Trimming stripped 0 bases from V and 9 bases from J, with 15 bases between. The CDR3 contains 16 residues. CDR1 and CDR2 (germline): MNHEY, SMNVEV (reference sequence). The DNA for the CDR3 is TGTGCCAGCAGTTTATCGTTGGGTTGGAGGGGTTCACCCCTCCACTTT. Its translation: CASSLSLGWRGSPLHF.

This clone appeared a single time. The CDR3 bases are TGTGCCAGCAGACTAGCGGGGGGCACAGATACGCAGTATTTT. Translating gives CASRLAGGTDTQYF. The gene calls are TRBV7-9 and TRBJ2-3; TRBD2 agrees at 11 bases. Trimming took 6 bases from V and 1 from J; bases not matched to a gene: 0. This CDR3 region has 14 residues. The V gene's germline CDR1 is SEHNR and CDR2 FQNEAQ (reference sequence).

CDR3 region: CASSLLTGAEAFF. In DNA, the CDR3 is TGTGCCAGCAGCTTACTAACGGGGGCTGAAGCTTTCTTT. V is TRBV6-5 and J is TRBJ1-1; maybe TRBD1 (5 bases). CDR3 length: 13 residues. CDR1 MNHEY and CDR2 SVGAGI come from the germline V gene. V dropped 6 bases and J dropped 6 bases, with 14 bases sitting between them.

The J gene is TRBJ2-5, the V gene TRBV5-1; maybe TRBD1 (7 bases). Per the germline V gene, CDR1 is SGHRS and CDR2 is YFSETQ. Trimming removed 1 base from V and 5 bases from J, with 18 bases in between. There are 16 residues in the CDR3. CDR3 amino acids: CASSLLPQGGGETQYF. CDR3 DNA: TGCGCCAGCAGCTTGTTACCCCAGGGGGGCGGGGAGACCCAGTACTTC.

The gene calls are TRBV2 and TRBJ1-3; perhaps TRBD1 as D (5 bases). The germline V and J ends were trimmed by 6 bases and 2 bases, with 8 bases remaining between them. The CDR3 contains 13 residues. Germline V CDR1 and CDR2: SNHLY, FYNNEI. The CDR3 is CASSQGAGNTIYF. As DNA, the CDR3 is TGTGCCAGCAGCCAGGGTGCTGGAAACACCATATATTTT.

This sequence joins TRBV6-5 and TRBJ2-2; 12 bases align to TRBD2. The J segment lost 4 bases and the V segment lost 2 bases, leaving 2 bases of the junction unmatched. Germline loops: CDR1 MNHEY, CDR2 SVGAGI. This CDR3 has 16 amino acids. The CDR3 nucleotides read TGTGCCAGCAGTTACCGACTAGCGGGGGCCACCGGGGAGCTGTTTTTT. It is translated as CASSYRLAGATGELFF.

This clone was recorded only once. The chain couples TRBV7-9 to TRBJ2-7, with TRBD1 matching over 10 bases. From germline, CDR1 is SEHNR and CDR2 FQNEAQ (reference sequence). The CDR3 loop spans 15 amino acids. Trimming cost V 5 bases and J 2 bases; bases outside gene matches: 6. The CDR3 bases are TGTGCCAGCAGCCCCCGGGACAGGGGAACCTACGAGCAGTACTTC. It translates to CASSPRDRGTYEQYF.

This chain connects TRBV7-9 to TRBJ1-2; TRBD1 matches 12 bases. CDR1 is SEHNR, CDR2 FQNEAQ, per germline (reference sequence). The trim removed 5 bases at V and 6 bases at J, leaving 4 bases unmatched. The CDR3 has 14 amino acids. This CDR3 reads CASSRDRGQDGYTF. The CDR3 bases are TGTGCCAGCAGCCGGGACAGGGGGCAGGATGGCTACACCTTC.

This clone was recorded once. This sequence joins TRBV6-2 or TRBV6-3 and TRBJ1-2; 9 bases are shared with TRBD1. The CDR3 runs 19 residues. V lost 0 bases, J lost 2 bases, and 13 bases stayed unmatched. Germline assignment: CDR1 MNHEY and CDR2 SVGEGT. The chain's CDR3 is CASSYSRTGDIWSNYGYTF. The CDR3, as DNA: TGTGCCAGCAGTTACTCGAGGACAGGGGACATCTGGTCCAACTATGGCTACACCTTC.

V usage is TRBV6-5 and J usage is TRBJ1-1; 9 bases line up with TRBD1. CDR3 length: 12 residues. Per germline, CDR1 MNHEY and CDR2 SVGAGI. Trimming took 4 bases from V and 10 from J; bases not matched to a gene: 4. Here the CDR3 DNA reads TGTGCCAGCAGTTTAAACAGGGGGCCAGCTTTCTTT. Translated, it gives CASSLNRGPAFF.

In its sample, this clone was seen once. V gene TRBV19 combines with J gene TRBJ1-2; D is perhaps TRBD1 (5 bases). The CDR3 is made up of 15 amino acids. Trimming took 6 bases from V and 4 from J, leaving 18 bases between them. Looked up from germline, CDR1 is LNHDA and CDR2 is SQIVND (reference sequence). The CDR3 here is CASSPGLGAVYGYTF. The DNA of the CDR3 is TGTGCCAGTAGCCCAGGGCTAGGGGCGGTCTATGGCTACACCTTC.

This chain uses TRBV2 with TRBJ1-3; TRBD1 might be the D (6 bases). Trimming shortened V by 5 bases and J by 8 bases, and 19 bases separated the two germline ends. The CDR3 runs to 15 residues. From germline, CDR1 is SNHLY and CDR2 FYNNEI. The CDR3 sequence is CASSSRRGRSDTIYF. The CDR3, as DNA: TGTGCCAGCAGTTCCCGTAGGGGGAGATCGGACACCATATATTTT. The variable domain in full, with the rest retrieved from reference TRBV2 and TRBJ1-3, is EPEVTQTPSHQVTQMGQEVILRCVPISNHLYFYWYRQILGQKVEFLVSFYNNEISEKSEIFDDQFSVERPDGSNFTLKIRSTKLEDSAMYFCASSSRRGRSDTIYFGEGSWLTVV.

J is TRBJ1-1 and V is TRBV20-1; D uncertain. The CDR3 totals 13 residues. Germline V lookup: CDR1 DFQATT, CDR2 SNEGSKA (reference sequence). V lost 3 bases and J 1 base, leaving 9 bases between the germline ends. The CDR3 loop reads CSASLSRNTEAFF. DNA of the CDR3: TGCAGTGCTAGTCTGTCGCGGAACACTGAAGCTTTCTTT.